The 15 T cell receptor beta chains in this list originate from one sample, sequenced in a study of tumor-infiltrating lymphocytes in primary liver carcinoma. The input was 450 to 500 ng total RNA; TCR beta cDNA was made from it with a constant-region primer. What produced the TCR beta libraries was three nested multiplex PCR rounds using slightly modified ARM-PCR. It was with TRBV1-TRBV30 forward primers and a C-beta reverse primer that the first two PCR rounds were run, at around 10 cycles each. TCRdb used MiXCR to reprocess the multiplex PCR reads, holding one entry per CDR3 protein. This sample yields around 22,000 distinct CDR3 sequences, of which over 75% are seen a single time; roughly 36% belongs to the top ten. The study co-extracted DNA and RNA from 20-30 mg of unsorted bulk tissue. Sequenced sample: liver tumor tissue from sampling region 2. The subset here: tumor region T2, inferior pole. All receptors derive from a woman in her 30s with primary liver carcinoma and hepatitis B virus infection.

In regard to this clonotype: The CDR3 end shows no conserved phenylalanine or tryptophan, and so a read error is likely. This rearrangement joins TRBV29-1 to TRBJ2-1; TRBD2 aligns across 9 bases. The CDR3 runs to 18 residues. The germline CDR1 and CDR2 sequences are SQVTM and ANQGSEA. J gave up 7 bases and V 5 bases, and 21 bases lay outside the gene matches. The CDR3: CSVSRLADLAGSGNEQFL. The CDR3 nucleotides are TGCAGCGTTTCAAGACTGGCTGACCTAGCGGGAAGTGGGAATGAGCAGTTCTTA.

This clonotype showed up many times. The chain is built from TRBV13 and TRBJ2-2; D is possibly TRBD1 (5 bases). The CDR3 is made up of 15 amino acids. Trimming took off 3 bases at V and 0 bases at J, with 8 bases between the two ends. Per germline, CDR1 PRHDT and CDR2 FYEKMQ (reference sequence). In DNA form, the CDR3 reads TGTGCCAGCAGCTTCCAGACAGCGAACACCGGGGAGCTGTTTTTT. Its protein is CASSFQTANTGELFF.

A note on this clonotype: This clone may be a read error of a much larger clone one base away. This sequence joins TRBV28 and TRBJ2-1, with 8 positions matching TRBD2. Germline V gene lookup returns CDR1 MDHEN and CDR2 SYDVKM. CDR3 length: 16 amino acids. The CDR3 bases are TGTGCCAGCAGTCCTCGGGAGGGGAGGTCCTACAATGAGCAGTTATTC. It codes for CASSPREGRSYNEQLF.

Of note for this clonotype: One end of the junction fails to match germline, which may point to a read error. The gene calls are TRBV29-1 and TRBJ2-5; tentatively, D is TRBD2 (5 bases). Germline CDR1 SQVTM, CDR2 ANQGSEA. CDR3 length: 13 residues. CDR3 amino acids: CSVDTGLADTQYF. The CDR3 DNA sequence: TGTAGCGTTGATACCGGATTGGCAGATACCCAGTACTTC.

A word on this clonotype: One end of the junction does not line up with germline, which may come from a read error. V gene TRBV11-2 combines with J gene TRBJ1-1; a weak D match, TRBD1 (6 bases). This CDR3 has 20 amino acids. Germline V CDR1 and CDR2: SGHAT, FQNNGV. The CDR3 DNA is TGTGCCATCAGCGCTCGGGACAAGAGGCGCAAGAGGTGGAGTAACACTGAAGCTTTCTTT. Protein product: CAISARDKRRKRWSNTEAFF.

For this clonotype: One end of the junction varies from germline; a read error may be responsible. The V call is TRBV5-8, the J call TRBJ2-1; unclear D gene. This CDR3 comprises 15 residues. Germline V gene lookup returns CDR1 SGHTS and CDR2 YDEGEE. The CDR3, as DNA: TGTGCCTGCAGCTATGGTCAAAGCTTTTACAATGAGCAGTTCTTC. As protein: CACSYGQSFYNEQFF.

The table lists this clonotype with a few counts. The chain has TRBV20-1 and TRBJ2-7; the match to TRBD2 covers 10 bases. Germline V gene lookup returns CDR1 DFQATT and CDR2 SNEGSKA (reference sequence). CDR3 length: 14 residues. With 3 bases clipped from V and 5 bases from J, the junction kept 7 bases outside the gene matches. The DNA for the CDR3 is TGCAGTGCTAGCCAACTAGCGGGATTAAACGAGCAGTACTTC. Protein product: CSASQLAGLNEQYF.

A word on this clonotype: At one boundary the junction diverges from the germline segment, which might be a read error. This chain uses TRBV6-5 with TRBJ2-2, with D perhaps matching TRBD1 or TRBD2 (5 bases each). CDR1 is MNHEY, CDR2 SVGAGI, per germline. The CDR3 length is 13 residues. CDR3 loop: CACRQGRIGELFF. In DNA form, the CDR3 reads TGTGCCTGCAGGCAGGGACGGATCGGGGAGCTGTTTTTC.

As for this clonotype: An end of the junction does not agree with germline; a read error may underlie this. V and J are TRBV4-3 and TRBJ2-3, with TRBD2 as a possible D gene (6 bases). The CDR3 totals 17 residues. Looked up from germline, CDR1 is LGHNA and CDR2 is YSLEER. This CDR3 is CASSPRAGGKAGNTQCF. As DNA, the CDR3 is TGCGCCAGCAGCCCCCGGGCAGGCGGGAAGGCGGGTAATACGCAGTGTTTT.

Worth noting for this clonotype: At one end the junction does not follow the germline gene, possibly because of a read error. The chain uses TRBV28 and TRBJ2-7; D is perhaps TRBD1 or TRBD2 (5 bases each). CDR3 size: 14 residues. Germline V gives CDR1 MDHEN, CDR2 SYDVKM. CDR3 in amino acids: CASRDVGSSYEQYF. The CDR3 DNA is TGCGCCAGCAGGGATGTGGGGAGCTCCTATGAGCAGTACTTC.

This clonotype was recorded only once. V usage is TRBV5-1 and J usage is TRBJ2-2; 12 positions match TRBD2. The CDR3 length is 18 residues. Germline CDR1 is SGHRS and CDR2 is YFSETQ. CDR3 region: CASLPVLAGGSNTGELFF. CDR3 DNA sequence: TGCGCTAGCTTACCGGTACTAGCGGGAGGATCGAACACCGGGGAGCTGTTTTTT.

A word on this clonotype: Sequence at one end of the junction differs from germline and may be a read error. The V call is TRBV20-1, the J call TRBJ2-1; 8 nucleotides agree with TRBD2. The germline gives CDR1 DFQATT, CDR2 SNEGSKA (reference sequence). The CDR3 loop spans 17 amino acids. In DNA, the CDR3 is TGCAGTTCTAGAGACTCCCGGGGGACTAGTGGGAGTTATGAGCAGTTCTTC. Translated, it gives CSSRDSRGTSGSYEQFF.

Of note for this clonotype: Compared with germline, one end of the junction differs, possibly owing to a read error. The rearrangement links TRBV5-5 to TRBJ1-4, with D uncertain. The CDR3 runs to 19 residues. Per germline, CDR1 SGHKS and CDR2 YYEKEE (reference sequence). CDR3 amino acids: CARSLRLGGRVAIHEKLFF. In DNA, the CDR3 is TGTGCCAGAAGCTTGAGGTTAGGCGGACGGGTTGCAATTCATGAAAAACTGTTTTTT.

Note on this clonotype: A junction boundary mismatches the germline segment, possibly from a read error. The V and J genes are TRBV6-5 and TRBJ1-1; D is unresolved. CDR3 length equals 11 residues. From germline, CDR1 is MNHEY and CDR2 SVGAGI. This chain's CDR3 is CASSCADVAFF. CDR3 bases: TGTGCCAGTAGTTGCGCTGATGTAGCTTTCTTT.

The chain uses TRBV5-1 and TRBJ2-3; 8 bases are a match to TRBD2. CDR3 size: 16 residues. Losses at the gene ends were 5 bases for V and 4 bases for J; bases not matched to a gene: 12. Germline V lookup: CDR1 SGHRS, CDR2 YFSETQ. CDR3 coding DNA: TGCGCCAGCAGTTCACCACTGGCGGGAGGAGCAGATACGCAGTATTTT. It codes for CASSSPLAGGADTQYF.